The 24 T cell receptor beta chains below all came from one sample that was sequenced in a study of blood T cells in healthy people across ages. The second PCR ran roughly 7 to 12 cycles with a sample-barcoded 5' primer and J-beta primers. TCRdb passed the 5' RACE reads through MiXCR, listing each CDR3 protein once. The sample carries fewer than 900,000 distinct CDR3 sequences, roughly 34% recorded once. The specimen was blood. The receptors were gathered from a man younger than 30 in good health.

This clonotype was picked up a small number of times. The V and J genes are TRBV4-3 and TRBJ1-1, with a weak D call TRBD1 (6 bases). The CDR3 is 11 residues long. Germline assignment: CDR1 LGHNA and CDR2 YSLEER. V lost 3 bases, J lost 11 bases, and 10 bases lay in between. CDR3 DNA: TGCGCCAGCAGCCAGGGACATGGGGCTTTCTTT. Encoded protein: CASSQGHGAFF.

This clonotype was seen a handful of times. The CDR3 is CASSYGDRGETQYF. The DNA for the CDR3 is TGTGCCAGCAGTTACGGGGACAGGGGGGAGACCCAGTACTTC. The rearrangement links TRBV6-2 or TRBV6-3 to TRBJ2-5; 11 nucleotides line up with TRBD1. The germline gives CDR1 MNHEY, CDR2 SVGEGT. CDR3 size: 14 residues. Losses at the gene ends were 2 bases for V and 5 bases for J; bases not matched to a gene: 1.

The V gene is TRBV5-1, the J gene TRBJ2-5, with TRBD1 as a possible D gene (6 bases). The CDR3 extends over 16 amino acids. Germline V gene data show CDR1 as SGHRS and CDR2 as YFSETQ. V was trimmed by 3 bases and J by 2 bases, leaving 17 bases between them. The CDR3, as DNA: TGCGCCAGCAGCTCGGTCGGGGACACCGGACAAGAGACCCAGTACTTC. This translates into CASSSVGDTGQETQYF.

The chain uses TRBV27 and TRBJ1-5; a weak D match, TRBD1 (5 bases). CDR1 MNHEY and CDR2 SMNVEV come from the germline V gene (reference sequence). The CDR3 loop spans 12 amino acids. V lost 6 bases and J 7 bases, leaving 10 bases between the germline ends. CDR3 sequence (DNA): TGTGCCAGCAGATCAGGGCTCCAGCCCCAGCATTTT. It is translated as CASRSGLQPQHF.

The chain employs TRBV20-1 and TRBJ1-1; D not resolved. CDR3 length equals 12 residues. V shed 2 bases and J shed 0 bases, with 4 bases lying between them. Germline V gene lookup returns CDR1 DFQATT and CDR2 SNEGSKA (reference sequence). The CDR3 sequence is CSARQMNTEAFF. The DNA of the CDR3 is TGCAGTGCTAGACAGATGAACACTGAAGCTTTCTTT.

Worth noting for this clonotype: Being one base from a much bigger clone, this may be a read error. The chain combines TRBV27 with TRBJ2-4, with 11 bases identical to TRBD1. The J call may be mistaken, given a closer DNA end match to TRBJ2-7. The CDR3 covers 14 residues. In germline, CDR1 is MNHEY, CDR2 SMNVEV (reference sequence). The CDR3 DNA reads as TGTGCCAGTTGGCCGGGACAGGGGGTATACGAGCAGTACTTC. Protein: CASWPGQGVYEQYF.

CDR3 nucleotide sequence: TGTGCCAGCAGCTTAGGGTCCCCCGGGACCCTGGGTGGACTGTTTTTT. This encodes CASSLGSPGTLGGLFF. The chain couples TRBV7-9 to TRBJ1-4; perhaps TRBD1 as D (5 bases). The germline gives CDR1 SEHNR, CDR2 FQNEAQ (reference sequence). Trimming took 1 base from V and 13 from J, leaving 22 bases between them. CDR3 length: 16 amino acids.

About this clonotype itself: A much larger clonotype is one base distant, so this may be a read error. The gene calls are TRBV4-1 and TRBJ2-1, with D possibly TRBD2 on 5 matching bases. The CDR3 is 15 residues long. CDR1 and CDR2 from the germline V gene are MGHRA and YSYEKL. CDR3 coding DNA: TGCGCCGGCAGCCAGGATGGTGAACTAGACAATGAGCAGTTCTTC. Translated, it gives CAGSQDGELDNEQFF.

This clonotype appeared a single time. The J gene is TRBJ2-5, the V gene TRBV2, with 7 bases lining up with TRBD2. Trimming cost V 1 base and J 11 bases; bases outside gene matches: 7. The CDR3 is 13 amino acids. Germline CDR1 and CDR2: SNHLY and FYNNEI. CDR3 residues: CASSEEGGNEQYF. CDR3 in DNA: TGTGCCAGCAGTGAAGAGGGAGGGAATGAGCAGTACTTC.

This rearrangement joins TRBV7-8 to TRBJ2-5, with a tentative D call TRBD2 (6 bases). Germline lookup yields CDR1 SGHVS and CDR2 FQNEAQ. V was pared by 5 bases and J by 1 base, with 20 bases between. This CDR3 region has 17 residues. CDR3 amino acids: CASSPLNAGSIQETQYF. The CDR3 nucleotides read TGTGCCAGCAGCCCCCTCAACGCGGGGAGTATCCAAGAGACCCAGTACTTC.

This clonotype was counted many times. CDR3 amino acids: CASSQGTSGAKNIQYF. The CDR3 DNA reads TGCGCCAGCAGCCAAGGCACTAGCGGGGCCAAAAACATTCAGTACTTC. The genes are TRBV4-1 and TRBJ2-4; 9 bases are shared with TRBD2. The length of the CDR3 is 16 residues. CDR1 MGHRA and CDR2 YSYEKL come from the germline V gene. After removal of 1 base from V and 1 base from J, the junction contained 2 bases not matched to a gene.

The genes are TRBV20-1 and TRBJ1-2; unclear D gene. The V and J ends lost 3 bases and 8 bases respectively, with 16 bases between them. The CDR3 covers 13 residues. The germline V gene has CDR1 DFQATT and CDR2 SNEGSKA (reference sequence). The CDR3: CSARPEYGYGYTF. As DNA, the CDR3 is TGCAGTGCTAGGCCCGAATACGGCTACGGCTACACCTTC.

This chain joins TRBV20-1 and TRBJ2-5; no clear D gene. The germline V and J ends were trimmed by 5 bases and 2 bases, with 9 bases remaining between them. The length of the CDR3 is 12 residues. Germline V gene sequence: CDR1 DFQATT, CDR2 SNEGSKA (reference sequence). Written as DNA, the CDR3 is TGCAGTGCTCACCAGTATCAAGAGACCCAGTACTTC. As protein: CSAHQYQETQYF.

Only a few counts were recorded for this clonotype. This chain joins TRBV10-3 and TRBJ2-1; 8 nucleotides align to TRBD2. Gene TRBJ2-7 matches the end of the DNA better, so the J call may be wrong. This CDR3 has 14 residues. The germline gives CDR1 ENHRY, CDR2 SYGVKD. The CDR3 DNA reads as TGTGCCATCAGTGAGCCCCGGACTAGCAATGAGCAGTACTTC. It translates to CAISEPRTSNEQYF.

The table lists this clonotype with a count of one. Just one base apart from a much larger clone, this may be a read error. The chain is built from TRBV10-3 and TRBJ2-1; no clear D. Germline lookup yields CDR1 ENHRY and CDR2 SYGVKD. The germline V and J ends were trimmed by 0 bases and 13 bases, with 10 bases remaining between them. CDR3 length: 12 amino acids. The CDR3 nucleotides read TGTGCCATCAGTGAGTCGGCGGAGACCCAGTTCTTC. It is translated as CAISESAETQFF.

Details on this clonotype: Compared with germline, one end of the junction differs, possibly owing to a read error. The J gene is TRBJ1-4, the V gene TRBV27, with D maybe TRBD1 (5 bases). CDR1 and CDR2 (germline): MNHEY, SMNVEV (reference sequence). CDR3 length equals 13 residues. CDR3 in amino acids: CAGSSQGNEKLFF. The CDR3 DNA reads TGTGCCGGCAGCTCCCAGGGTAATGAAAAACTGTTTTTT. Complete variable domain (other parts from reference TRBV27 and TRBJ1-4): EAQVTQNPRYLITVTGKKLTVTCSQNMNHEYMSWYRQDPGLGLRQIYYSMNVEVTDKGDVPEGYKVSRKEKRNFPLILESPSPNQTSLYFCAGSSQGNEKLFFGSGTQLSVL.

This clonotype occurred a few times. The chain couples TRBV6-2 or TRBV6-3 to TRBJ1-5; tentative D call: TRBD1 (6 bases). V lost 6 bases and J lost 7, with 16 bases in between. CDR1 and CDR2 from the germline V gene are MNHEY and SVGEGT. The CDR3 spans 14 residues. For the CDR3, the DNA is TGTGCCAGCAGAACCAGGGGCGAGGGACAGCCCCAGCATTTT. Amino acid sequence: CASRTRGEGQPQHF.

This clonotype showed up just a few times. The chain carries TRBV5-1 and TRBJ2-2, with unresolved D. With 0 bases removed from V and 8 bases from J, the gap between germline ends came to 5 bases. The CDR3 length is 12 residues. Germline lookup yields CDR1 SGHRS and CDR2 YFSETQ. The CDR3 nucleotides are TGCGCCAGCAGCTTGGTACATGGGGAGCTGTTTTTT. Its translation is CASSLVHGELFF.

The CDR3 nucleotides are TGTGCCACCAGCAGACCGGGACTCCAAACCGGGGAGCTGTTTTTT. This encodes CATSRPGLQTGELFF. The V gene is TRBV15, the J gene TRBJ2-2, with D possibly being TRBD2 (6 bases). Trimming pared 2 bases from V and 5 bases from J, leaving 12 bases between. Germline V lookup: CDR1 LNHNV, CDR2 YYDKDF (reference sequence). There are 15 residues in the CDR3.

The chain links TRBV6-1 to TRBJ1-4; TRBD1 agrees at 8 bases. Germline CDR1 MNHNS, CDR2 SASEGT. V shed 8 bases and J 8 bases; nucleotides not matched to a gene: 4. The CDR3 is 12 amino acids. CDR3 nucleotides: TGTGCCAGCGGACAGGGAGTGGAAAAACTGTTTTTT. This codes for CASGQGVEKLFF.

This rearrangement joins TRBV7-2 to TRBJ1-5, with 7 nucleotides matching TRBD1. This CDR3 contains 14 residues. Germline trimming cut 4 bases from V and 3 bases from J; bases unmatched to any gene: 3. The V gene's germline CDR1 is SGHTA and CDR2 FQGNSA. CDR3 bases: TGTGCCAGCAGCTCGACAGGGAACAATCAGCCCCAGCATTTT. Protein sequence: CASSSTGNNQPQHF. The full variable domain, its missing parts supplied by reference TRBV7-2 and TRBJ1-5, is GAGVSQSPSNKVTEKGKDVELRCDPISGHTALYWYRQSLGQGLEFLIYFQGNSAPDKSGLPSDRFSAERTGGSVSTLTIQRTQQEDSAVYLCASSSTGNNQPQHFGDGTRLSIL.

V gene TRBV5-5 combines with J gene TRBJ2-4; either TRBD1 or TRBD2 may supply D (5 bases each). The J call could be wrong; TRBJ2-7 is a better fit for the DNA end. The CDR3 has 13 amino acids. Germline V CDR1 and CDR2: SGHKS, YYEKEE (reference sequence). The CDR3 DNA reads as TGTGCCAGCAGACTCCCGGGGCCTTACGAGCAGTACTTC. The encoded protein is CASRLPGPYEQYF.

At least ten counts were recorded for this clonotype. The chain joins TRBV9 to TRBJ1-2, with D possibly matching TRBD1 (6 bases). The CDR3 contains 16 residues. V lost 0 bases and J lost 3, with 15 bases in between. Germline V CDR1 and CDR2: SGDLS, YYNGEE. The CDR3 DNA is TGTGCCAGCAGCGTAGATGCTCAGGGGATATACTATGGCTACACCTTC. Encoded protein: CASSVDAQGIYYGYTF.

A few counts support this clonotype. The chain carries TRBV9 and TRBJ2-4, with D perhaps matching TRBD1 or TRBD2 (5 bases each). The end of the DNA is better explained by TRBJ2-7, so the J call may be wrong. Looked up from germline, CDR1 is SGDLS and CDR2 is YYNGEE. This CDR3 has 13 amino acids. CDR3 region: CASSVGTNYEQYF. The CDR3, as DNA: TGTGCCAGCAGCGTGGGGACCAACTACGAGCAGTACTTC.